The rows below give T cell receptor beta chains drawn from one sample of a study of regulatory T cells. Here immunoSEQ multiplex PCR was the method, and the copy in TCRdb shows in-frame clones only, minus some. The table records 15,000 to 20,000 clones, roughly 90% of them present only once. The material sequenced was CD8+ T cells sorted from blood. These receptors originate from a person aged 18 to 35 with CD3G deficiency. Both conserved end residues are part of each CDR3.

CDR3 protein	J gene	V gene
CAISDGSPLHF	TRBJ1-6	TRBV10-3
CASGFGTDRGTDTQYF	TRBJ2-3	TRBV12-5
CASSLTSGGAGEQYF	TRBJ2-7	TRBV7-2
CASRTGGNTGELFF	TRBJ2-2	TRBV27
CASSLTGGVDGYTF	TRBJ1-2	TRBV7-6
CASSLAWSNEQFF	TRBJ2-1	TRBV7-9
CAWRESTGAYTEAFF	TRBJ1-1	TRBV30
CSASTSYEQFF	TRBJ2-1	TRBV20-1
CAWGGQGHEAFF	TRBJ1-1	TRBV30
CASSHDQASNQPQHF	TRBJ1-5	TRBV4-1
CASSLTRGGTYNEQFF	TRBJ2-1	TRBV19
CASRGTDSYEQYF	TRBJ2-7	TRBV5-1
CASSLEDSTDTQYF	TRBJ2-3	TRBV5-1
CAWSVAANTGELFF	TRBJ2-2	TRBV30
CASSWDSGTEAFF	TRBJ1-1	TRBV7-9
CASSYGGEGEQFF	TRBJ2-1	TRBV27
CASTIGQGEDGYTF	TRBJ1-2	TRBV6-6
CASSLDAGRPDTQYF	TRBJ2-3	TRBV7-2
CASSIAGGRYEQYF	TRBJ2-7	TRBV19
CAISVLAGGATDTQYF	TRBJ2-3	TRBV10-3
CASSSRMGETQYF	TRBJ2-5	TRBV11-3
CASSGGLAVGNEQFF	TRBJ2-1	TRBV9
CASHHSTQADNYGYTF	TRBJ1-2	TRBV4-1
CASSGQDEQYF	TRBJ2-7	TRBV4-3
CASSIAGGGPTYGYTF	TRBJ1-2	TRBV19
CASSSPSERENTDTQYF	TRBJ2-3	TRBV7-9
CASSLGGGGSPLHF	TRBJ1-6	TRBV11-2
CASSLAEGLDEQFF	TRBJ2-1	TRBV7-9
CASSFGLAGGPRLGEQFF	TRBJ2-1	TRBV7-8
CASNERSNYGYTF	TRBJ1-2	TRBV19
CASSPSKVSPDTQYF	TRBJ2-3	TRBV9
CSVDRTGQAFF	TRBJ1-1	TRBV29-1
CASSIVTSGIRDTQYF	TRBJ2-3	TRBV7-9
CASSLLSGRANEQFF	TRBJ2-1	TRBV5-1
CAWSTTGSGRGEKLFF	TRBJ1-4	TRBV30
CASSYSVGGETQYF	TRBJ2-5	TRBV6-5
CSVEGDRDSIDEQFF	TRBJ2-1	TRBV29-1
CAISESGQPTDTQYF	TRBJ2-3	TRBV10-3
CASGDSSYEQYF	TRBJ2-7	TRBV27
CASSSSGGYEQYF	TRBJ2-7	TRBV6-6
CASSLGGIIQYF	TRBJ2-4	TRBV13
CAWSERATEAFF	TRBJ1-1	TRBV30
CASSPPGRLNSPLHF	TRBJ1-6	TRBV18
CASSPFETGELFF	TRBJ2-2	TRBV11-2
CASSHRIEDRQASSYEQYF	TRBJ2-7	TRBV4-3
CATGTSGVPMGEQYF	TRBJ2-7	TRBV19
CASSGRSEAFF	TRBJ1-1	TRBV5-8
CAWTLAGAGEQYF	TRBJ2-7	TRBV30
CASSVGRGSYNEQFF	TRBJ2-1	TRBV9
CASSSTVVGTGELFF	TRBJ2-2	TRBV27
CAISESRGTSGFQETQYF	TRBJ2-5	TRBV10-3
CASSFRQEPLNTEAFF	TRBJ1-1	TRBV6-5
CASSLTGGMNTEAFF	TRBJ1-1	TRBV4-3
CASSLWGTTGELFF	TRBJ2-2	TRBV28
CASSSRGTYEQYF	TRBJ2-7	TRBV7-8
CASSQTGGASEQYF	TRBJ2-7	TRBV9
CANRQGIFYGYTF	TRBJ1-2	TRBV10-3